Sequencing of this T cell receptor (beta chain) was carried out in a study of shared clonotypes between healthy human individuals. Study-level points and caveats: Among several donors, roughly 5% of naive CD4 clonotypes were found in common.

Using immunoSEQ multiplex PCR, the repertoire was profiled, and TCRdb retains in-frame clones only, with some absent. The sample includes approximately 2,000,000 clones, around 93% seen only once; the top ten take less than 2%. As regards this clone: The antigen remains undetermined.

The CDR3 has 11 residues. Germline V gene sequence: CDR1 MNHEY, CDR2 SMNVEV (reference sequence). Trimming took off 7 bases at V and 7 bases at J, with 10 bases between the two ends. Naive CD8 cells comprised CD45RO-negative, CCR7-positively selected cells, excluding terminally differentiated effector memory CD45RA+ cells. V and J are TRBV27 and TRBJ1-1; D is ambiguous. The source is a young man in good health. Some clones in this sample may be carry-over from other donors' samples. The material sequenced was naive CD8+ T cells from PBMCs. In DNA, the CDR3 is TGTGCCAGCACCTCGTACCTTGAAGCTTTCTTT. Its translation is CASTSYLEAFF.